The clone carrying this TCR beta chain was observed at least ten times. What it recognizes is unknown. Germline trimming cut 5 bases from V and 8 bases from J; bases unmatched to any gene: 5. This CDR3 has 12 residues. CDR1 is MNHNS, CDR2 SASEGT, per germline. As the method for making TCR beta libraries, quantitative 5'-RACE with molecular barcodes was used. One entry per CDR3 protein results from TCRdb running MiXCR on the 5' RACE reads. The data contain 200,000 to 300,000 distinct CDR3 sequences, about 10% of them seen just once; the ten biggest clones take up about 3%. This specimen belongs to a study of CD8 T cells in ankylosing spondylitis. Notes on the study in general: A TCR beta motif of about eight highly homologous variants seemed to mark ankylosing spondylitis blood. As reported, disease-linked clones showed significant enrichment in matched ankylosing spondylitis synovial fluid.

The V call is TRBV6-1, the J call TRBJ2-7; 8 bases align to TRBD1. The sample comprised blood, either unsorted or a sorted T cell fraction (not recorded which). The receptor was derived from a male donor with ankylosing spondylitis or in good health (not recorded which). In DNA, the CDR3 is TGTGCCAGCAGTCCTACAGGGGGAAAGCAGTACTTC. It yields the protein CASSPTGGKQYF.